This T cell receptor (beta chain) comes out of a study of cytomegalovirus exposure and HLA in healthy donors. Study-wide findings and caveats: The tendency of first-cohort TCR clusters to co-occur in the 120 or so validation repertoires emerged from a later analysis.

A remark on this clone: Its target is not known.

Data came from immunoSEQ multiplex PCR; TCRdb stores just in-frame clones and leaves some out. The sample consists of 90,000 to 150,000 clones, 85% to 90% of them appearing once. Separation from the roughly 670-subject first cohort characterized the approximately 120-subject validation cohort, to which the donors belonged. The sequenced sample was PBMCs. The origin of this receptor is a woman younger than 30 in good health and CMV-seropositive.

In DNA, the CDR3 is TGTGCCAGCAGTGAAGGGGATCTAGGGGTGAATGAGCAGTTCTTC. This translates into CASSEGDLGVNEQFF. V is TRBV6-1 and J is TRBJ2-1; D possibly corresponds to TRBD1 (5 bases). The CDR3 is 15 residues long. Germline CDR1 MNHNS, CDR2 SASEGT. The ends were cut back, 1 base at V and 7 bases at J, with 14 bases in the middle.